Listed here are 23 T cell receptor beta chains from one sample, sequenced in a study of blood T cells in healthy people across ages. Sample-barcoded 5' priming and a J-beta primer mix drove a second PCR of roughly 6 to 12 cycles. TCRdb used MiXCR to reprocess the 5' RACE reads, holding one entry per CDR3 protein. The table includes over 1,500,000 distinct CDR3 sequences, 35% to 50% detected once. The sequenced sample consisted of blood. These receptors all come from a human donor in good health.

Only a few counts were recorded for this clonotype. The V call is TRBV7-2, the J call TRBJ1-4; perhaps TRBD1 as D (5 bases). The germline CDR1 and CDR2 sequences are SGHTA and FQGNSA. V lost 2 bases to trimming and J lost 6 bases, with 13 bases between them. There are 15 residues in the CDR3. Here the CDR3 reads CASSLMGGWYEKLFF. Here the CDR3 DNA reads TGTGCCAGCAGCTTAATGGGGGGGTGGTATGAAAAACTGTTTTTT.

As for this clonotype: A read error may account for a junction end that differs from germline. The V gene is TRBV9, the J gene TRBJ1-5; D may be TRBD1 (5 bases). The CDR3 has 17 amino acids. Per the germline V gene, CDR1 is SGDLS and CDR2 is YYNGEE. The CDR3 coding sequence is TGTGCCAACAGCGTCGGACAAAATCCTGGTAGCAATCAGCCCCAGCATTTT. Translated, it gives CANSVGQNPGSNQPQHF. The entire variable domain, with the rest obtained from reference TRBV9 and TRBJ1-5, is as follows: DSGVTQTPKHLITATGQRVTLRCSPRSGDLSVYWYQQSLDQGLQFLIQYYNGEERAKGNILERFSAQQFPDLHSELNLSSLELGDSALYFCANSVGQNPGSNQPQHFGDGTRLSIL.

The V and J genes are TRBV28 and TRBJ2-7, with D possibly matching TRBD2 (5 bases). Between the trimmed V and J ends, which lost 1 base and 4 bases, there was a span of 11 bases. CDR1 is MDHEN and CDR2 is SYDVKM in the germline V gene. This CDR3 is 14 amino acids long. CDR3 loop: CASSLSGEWYEQYF. The DNA for the CDR3 is TGTGCCAGCAGTTTATCCGGGGAGTGGTACGAGCAGTACTTC.

The gene calls are TRBV29-1 and TRBJ2-1; D gene unclear. Between the trimmed V and J ends, which lost 4 bases and 4 bases, there was a span of 11 bases. CDR1 is SQVTM and CDR2 is ANQGSEA in the germline V gene. The CDR3 is made up of 13 amino acids. CDR3 nucleotide sequence: TGCAGCGTTGGAGGACGTAAATACAATGAGCAGTTCTTC. Amino acids: CSVGGRKYNEQFF.

This clonotype has just a few counts. This sequence joins TRBV12-3 or TRBV12-4 and TRBJ1-5; TRBD1 matches at 7 bases. J gave up 5 bases and V 6 bases, and 7 bases lay outside the gene matches. The CDR3 is 14 amino acids. The CDR3 nucleotides read TGTGCCAGCAGCCCGACAGGGAAGGATCAGCCCCAGCATTTT. Amino acids: CASSPTGKDQPQHF.

The rearrangement uses TRBV7-2 and TRBJ2-5; D is undetermined. This CDR3 has 14 residues. Germline V gene data show CDR1 as SGHTA and CDR2 as FQGNSA. V lost 1 base and J lost 3, with 9 bases in between. This CDR3 reads CASSLVAGKETQYF. CDR3 nucleotide sequence: TGTGCCAGCAGCTTAGTGGCAGGCAAAGAGACCCAGTACTTC. Drawing the rest from reference TRBV7-2 and TRBJ2-5, the complete variable domain is GAGVSQSPSNKVTEKGKDVELRCDPISGHTALYWYRQSLGQGLEFLIYFQGNSAPDKSGLPSDRFSAERTGGSVSTLTIQRTQQEDSAVYLCASSLVAGKETQYFGPGTRLLVL.

The rearrangement links TRBV6-6 to TRBJ1-1; weak D call: TRBD1 (6 bases). The V gene lost 0 bases and the J gene lost 4 bases, with 12 bases spanning the gap. Germline CDR1 and CDR2: MNHNY and SVGAGI (reference sequence). The CDR3 spans 15 residues. CDR3 loop: CASSYSRGRVTEAFF. CDR3 DNA sequence: TGTGCCAGCAGTTACTCGAGGGGGAGGGTCACTGAAGCTTTCTTT.

The chain joins TRBV6-2 or TRBV6-3 to TRBJ1-5; 7 bases match TRBD1. Germline V lookup: CDR1 MNHEY, CDR2 SVGEGT. After removal of 11 bases from V and 1 base from J, the junction contained 8 bases not matched to a gene. The CDR3 is made up of 14 amino acids. This CDR3 is CAAQTGYSNQPQHF. The CDR3 coding sequence is TGTGCCGCCCAGACAGGGTACAGCAATCAGCCCCAGCATTTT.

The sample holds a few counts of this clonotype. The rearrangement links TRBV7-2 to TRBJ2-7; 7 positions agree with TRBD2. Germline-derived CDR1 and CDR2 are SGHTA and FQGNSA. The trim removed 7 bases at V and 3 bases at J, leaving 12 bases unmatched. CDR3 length equals 15 residues. This chain's CDR3 is CASTPGAGPFYEQYF. In DNA, the CDR3 is TGTGCCAGCACCCCTGGAGCGGGGCCTTTCTACGAGCAGTACTTC.

This chain connects TRBV7-2 to TRBJ2-5, with a tentative D call TRBD2 (6 bases). Trimming cost V 3 bases and J 5 bases, with 19 bases left between them. Germline V CDR1 and CDR2: SGHTA, FQGNSA. The CDR3 sequence is 16 residues long. The CDR3 sequence: CASSFSGWAAGETQYF. In nucleotides, the CDR3 is TGTGCCAGCAGCTTCAGCGGGTGGGCCGCAGGGGAGACCCAGTACTTC.

This clonotype has more than one count but fewer than ten. The chain is built from TRBV15 and TRBJ2-7; D could derive from TRBD1 or TRBD2 (5 bases each). The CDR3 has 17 residues. V was shortened by 2 bases and J by 0 bases, with 17 bases between the two germline ends. The germline V gene encodes CDR1 LNHNV and CDR2 YYDKDF (reference sequence). For the CDR3, the DNA is TGTGCCACCAGCAGATTCGTGGGGGAACGAAGCTCCTACGAGCAGTACTTC. This translates into CATSRFVGERSSYEQYF.

This rearrangement joins TRBV3-1 to TRBJ2-5; no firm D call. Gene TRBJ2-7 matches the end of the DNA better, so the J call may be wrong. Germline V gene sequence: CDR1 LGHDT, CDR2 YNNKEL (reference sequence). This CDR3 region has 15 residues. The CDR3 loop reads CASSQDPPLSGEQYF. The CDR3 DNA is TGTGCCAGCAGCCAAGATCCACCCCTCTCGGGCGAGCAGTACTTC.

The CDR3 sequence: CASRQGEHEQYF. The CDR3 DNA follows: TGTGCCAGCAGACAGGGTGAGCACGAGCAGTACTTC. V usage is TRBV12-3 or TRBV12-4 and J usage is TRBJ2-7; D is perhaps TRBD1 (6 bases). This CDR3 contains 12 residues. V shed 6 bases and J shed 5 bases, with 11 bases lying between them.

The V gene is TRBV12-3 or TRBV12-4, the J gene TRBJ2-7; 7 nucleotides align to TRBD2. Unmatched junction bases numbered 10, after V lost 7 bases and J lost 1 base. CDR3 length: 15 amino acids. The CDR3 is CASTSTSRASYEQYF. The CDR3 coding sequence is TGTGCCAGCACCTCGACTAGCAGGGCATCCTACGAGCAGTACTTC.

This clonotype was seen more than once but under ten times. The J gene is TRBJ2-7, the V gene TRBV5-1, with 8 bases that match TRBD1. J lost 5 bases, V lost 5 bases, and 15 bases had no gene match. The CDR3 is made up of 16 amino acids. Germline CDR1 is SGHRS and CDR2 is YFSETQ. CDR3: CASSLTLQGVNHEQYF. The CDR3 coding sequence is TGCGCCAGCAGTTTAACCTTACAGGGGGTAAACCACGAGCAGTACTTC.

The chain has TRBV2 and TRBJ2-7, with TRBD1 identical over 7 bases. The CDR3 covers 15 residues. CDR1 is SNHLY, CDR2 FYNNEI, per germline. V was pared by 8 bases and J by 2 bases, with 12 bases of the junction left unmatched. This chain's CDR3 is CASRVDRDSAYEQYF. The CDR3 DNA sequence: TGTGCCAGCCGGGTCGACCGGGACAGCGCCTACGAGCAGTACTTC.

This sequence joins TRBV12-3 or TRBV12-4 and TRBJ1-3, with unresolved D. The CDR3 totals 15 residues. Trimming left V 5 bases short and J 0 bases short, with 11 bases between. The CDR3 sequence is CASSRIALSGNTIYF. As DNA, the CDR3 is TGTGCCAGCAGTCGAATCGCCCTCTCTGGAAACACCATATATTTT.

J is TRBJ1-4 and V is TRBV12-3 or TRBV12-4; no clear D. This CDR3 has 15 residues. Between the trimmed V and J ends, which lost 3 bases and 3 bases, there was a span of 11 bases. CDR3 in amino acids: CASSFVGEANEKLFF. The DNA for the CDR3 is TGTGCCAGCAGTTTTGTCGGTGAGGCTAATGAAAAACTGTTTTTT.

There are a few counts of this clonotype. The CDR3 coding sequence is TGTGCCAGCAGTGGGTGGACAGGGAGGGACGAGCAGTTCTTC. Translated: CASSGWTGRDEQFF. The V and J genes are TRBV28 and TRBJ2-1, with a tentative D call TRBD1 (8 bases). Germline-derived CDR1 and CDR2 are MDHEN and SYDVKM. Deletions cut 5 bases from V and 10 bases from J, with 18 bases between. The CDR3 length is 14 residues.

The J gene is TRBJ1-5, the V gene TRBV10-3; no firm D call. Trimming removed 3 bases at V and 5 bases at J, with 14 bases between. The CDR3 runs 15 residues. From germline, CDR1 is ENHRY and CDR2 SYGVKD. CDR3 bases: TGTGCCATCAGTGATAGGGCAGCCCCCGATCAGCCCCAGCATTTT. Amino acids: CAISDRAAPDQPQHF.

This clonotype has just a few counts. This chain uses TRBV20-1 with TRBJ2-1; D ambiguous. This CDR3 is built from 14 residues. V lost 3 bases to trimming and J lost 0 bases, with 9 bases between them. The V gene's germline CDR1 is DFQATT and CDR2 SNEGSKA (reference sequence). The CDR3 sequence: CSASAVSSYNEQFF. The CDR3 DNA follows: TGCAGTGCTAGTGCGGTGAGCTCCTACAATGAGCAGTTCTTC.

The sample holds a few counts of this clonotype. The chain uses TRBV20-1 and TRBJ1-5; TRBD1 matches 9 bases. The junction had 6 bases not matched to a gene; V was cut back by 3 bases and J by 6 bases. Germline lookup yields CDR1 DFQATT and CDR2 SNEGSKA (reference sequence). The CDR3 is 14 residues long. CDR3 DNA sequence: TGCAGTGCTAGCCGGGACAGGGTGGTTCAGCCCCAGCATTTT. Its protein is CSASRDRVVQPQHF.

The V and J genes are TRBV9 and TRBJ1-2; TRBD1 aligns across 7 bases. In germline, CDR1 is SGDLS, CDR2 YYNGEE. There are 17 residues in the CDR3. V dropped 3 bases and J dropped 4; count of bases not matched to a gene: 15. The CDR3 spells CASSAFGTAKVTYGYTF. CDR3 sequence (DNA): TGTGCCAGCAGCGCGTTCGGGACAGCCAAGGTCACCTATGGCTACACCTTC.